This T cell receptor beta chain was recovered during a study of blood T cell repertoires in COVID-19. For the study at large: The cDNA or gDNA used as material had been derived from T cells, B-cell-depleted T cells, or PBMCs.

Sequencing was performed with immunoSEQ multiplex PCR; in TCRdb, only in-frame clones are kept and a portion is missing. Counted here are approximately 120,000 clones, approximately 87% occurring once; the ten biggest clones make up about 7.3%. There are 15 residues in the CDR3. Per germline, CDR1 SGHTS and CDR2 YDEGEE. V was clipped by 2 bases and J by 2 bases; unmatched bases: 5. This chain connects TRBV5-8 to TRBJ2-3; 7 bases fit TRBD2. This sequence originates from a man in his forties or fifties with acute or convalescent COVID-19. The sequenced sample was peripheral blood. Here the CDR3 reads CASSFGRGYTDTQYF. CDR3 coding DNA: TGTGCCAGCAGCTTTGGGAGGGGTTACACAGATACGCAGTATTTT. The variable domain in full, completed from reference TRBV5-8 and TRBJ2-3, reads EAGVTQSPTHLIKTRGQQATLRCSPISGHTSVYWYQQALGLGLQFLLWYDEGEERNRGNFPPRFSGRQFPNYSSELNVNALELEDSALYLCASSFGRGYTDTQYFGPGTRLTVL.